One and the same sample provided the 10 T cell receptor beta chains below, sequenced in a study of blood T cell repertoires in COVID-19. Sequenced by immunoSEQ multiplex PCR; TCRdb stores in-frame clones only, minus some. The sample contains 250,000 to 300,000 clones, approximately 91% of which appear only once. The sample comprised PBMCs or T cells enriched from blood (not recorded which). The origin of the receptors is a human donor in a cohort exposed to, infected with or recovered from COVID-19 (not recorded which). The donor label of this sample is uncertain.

The gene calls are TRBV7-3 and TRBJ2-5, with TRBD2 matching 7 bases. Germline CDR1 and CDR2: SGHTA and FQGTGA. This CDR3 spans 13 amino acids. V trimming: 5 bases; J trimming: 3 bases; junction bases outside the gene matches: 3. The CDR3: CASSQGREETQYF. The CDR3 nucleotides read TGTGCCAGCAGCCAAGGGAGGGAAGAGACCCAGTACTTC.

V gene TRBV7-9 combines with J gene TRBJ2-7; 8 bases line up with TRBD1. The CDR3 length is 15 residues. CDR1 SEHNR and CDR2 FQNEAQ come from the germline V gene (reference sequence). V shed 4 bases, J shed 2 bases, and the junction held 7 bases outside the gene matches. The CDR3 DNA follows: TGTGCCAGCAGCTCCACCGGGACAGGAGCCTACGAGCAGTACTTC. Residues: CASSSTGTGAYEQYF.

This clone was observed a single time. V and J are TRBV7-9 and TRBJ1-1; D not resolved. Looked up from germline, CDR1 is SEHNR and CDR2 is FQNEAQ (reference sequence). This CDR3 has 14 residues. V was pared by 1 base and J by 4 bases, with 10 bases between. The CDR3 region has the DNA TGTGCCAGCAGCTTAGGGGTGGCGGGCACTGAAGCTTTCTTT. Its translation is CASSLGVAGTEAFF.

The chain employs TRBV7-8 and TRBJ2-3, with 7 bases aligning to TRBD1. This CDR3 has 15 residues. Germline V gives CDR1 SGHVS, CDR2 FQNEAQ. The trim removed 4 bases at V and 5 bases at J, leaving 9 bases unmatched. Written as DNA, the CDR3 is TGTGCCAGCAGCTCAAACCAGGGGGTGAAAGATACGCAGTATTTT. Amino acid sequence: CASSSNQGVKDTQYF. The full variable domain, completed using reference TRBV7-8 and TRBJ2-3, is GAGVSQSPRYKVAKRGQDVALRCDPISGHVSLFWYQQALGQGPEFLTYFQNEAQLDKSGLPSDRFFAERPEGSVSTLKIQRTQQEDSAVYLCASSSNQGVKDTQYFGPGTRLTVL.

The rearrangement uses TRBV4-1 and TRBJ1-3; D is undetermined. V gave up 1 base and J gave up 0 bases, with 13 bases separating them. Germline V gives CDR1 MGHRA, CDR2 YSYEKL. The CDR3 is made up of 17 amino acids. CDR3 coding DNA: TGCGCCAGCAGCCAAGTTTGCATCGGGTGCTCTGGAAACACCATATATTTT. Translating it yields CASSQVCIGCSGNTIYF.

In its sample, this clone was seen once. CDR3 loop: CASSARDRLNTEAFF. The CDR3 DNA reads as TGTGCCAGTAGTGCTCGGGACAGATTGAACACTGAAGCTTTCTTT. The chain is built from TRBV19 and TRBJ1-1, with 7 bases aligning to TRBD1. Germline loops: CDR1 LNHDA, CDR2 SQIVND (reference sequence). The CDR3 runs 15 residues. The V and J ends lost 5 bases and 0 bases, in that order; junction bases with no gene match: 6.

The rearrangement joins TRBV12-3 or TRBV12-4 to TRBJ1-2; a weak D match, TRBD1 (6 bases). The CDR3 length is 13 residues. Trimming left V 8 bases short and J 4 bases short, with 14 bases between. CDR3 protein: CASGKGGTYGYTF. The CDR3 coding sequence is TGTGCCAGCGGGAAAGGGGGTACCTATGGCTACACCTTC.

The chain carries TRBV19 and TRBJ1-2, with TRBD1 matching 8 bases. The CDR3 is 16 residues long. Germline V gene data show CDR1 as LNHDA and CDR2 as SQIVND (reference sequence). The V segment lost 4 bases and the J segment 7 bases; nucleotides outside the gene matches: 14. CDR3 DNA: TGTGCCAGTAGTAACCGAGTCGGGCAGGGGGCAAGTGGCTACACCTTC. Protein product: CASSNRVGQGASGYTF.

The chain uses TRBV11-2 and TRBJ1-3, with a tentative D call TRBD1 (5 bases). Germline CDR1 reads SGHAT; CDR2 reads FQNNGV. V was cut by 3 bases and J by 4 bases, with 10 bases left in between. The CDR3 is 14 residues long. This CDR3 is CASSFGGFGNTIYF. The DNA for the CDR3 is TGTGCCAGCAGCTTCGGGGGGTTCGGAAACACCATATATTTT.

The V and J genes are TRBV30 and TRBJ2-5; D may be TRBD1 (6 bases). This CDR3 has 15 amino acids. Trimming removed 2 bases from V and 1 base from J, with 14 bases in between. From germline, CDR1 is GTSNPN and CDR2 SVGIG (reference sequence). CDR3 DNA: TGTGCCTGGAGTACCCGACAGGCTGCCCAAGAGACCCAGTACTTC. Translation gives CAWSTRQAAQETQYF. Drawing the rest from reference TRBV30 and TRBJ2-5, the complete variable domain is SQTIHQWPATLVQPVGSPLSLECTVEGTSNPNLYWYRQAAGRGLQLLFYSVGIGQISSEVPQNLSASRPQDRQFILSSKKLLLSDSGFYLCAWSTRQAAQETQYFGPGTRLLVL.